At least ten counts were recorded for the clone carrying this T cell receptor beta chain. The antigen is not known. The sample originates from a study of breast tumors, draining lymph nodes, adjacent tissues. Samples came from axillary lymph nodes draining the breast cancer. Each CDR3 protein is one row after TCRdb ran MiXCR on the multiplex PCR reads. The table lists approximately 230,000 distinct CDR3 sequences, 30% to 35% of them singletons. Study-wide results and limits: Luminal-like breast cancer showed significantly higher tumor–nontumor repertoire similarity than basal-like. Tumor TCR diversity was below lymph nodes but above nontumor tissue.

This receptor was identified in a female donor with breast cancer. Some clones in this sample may be carry-over from other donors' samples. The specimen was axillary lymph node tissue.

CDR3 loop: CSVLAGSSTDTQYF. CDR3 DNA: TGCAGCGTTTTAGCGGGTTCGAGCACAGATACGCAGTATTTT. V gene TRBV29-1 combines with J gene TRBJ2-3, with 7 bases that match TRBD2. CDR1 and CDR2 (germline): SQVTM, ANQGSEA. Unmatched junction bases numbered 5, after V lost 5 bases and J lost 0 bases. This CDR3 is built from 14 residues.